The source of this T cell receptor beta chain is a study of blood T cells in healthy people across ages (dated by TCRdb to between 2015 and 2017). Study-level background: Template switching captured roughly one uniquely barcoded TCR beta cDNA molecule per two T cells in model experiments. Age-related changes in TCR beta repertoire diversity were measured in the study by deep sequencing normalized with unique cDNA molecular identifiers. Donors were grouped into four age groups: young (average 16 years), middle-aged (39), aged (around 60) and long-lived (approximately 75). Donors of different ages were randomly distributed across sequencing lanes to avoid experimental bias. Using the same blood draw, the study looked at two additional independent replicas of 1 million unique cDNA reads for two donors, one aged 18 to 30 and the other aged 80 or older.

Donors were about 36 systemically healthy Caucasian individuals from Russia aged roughly 6 to 90 years. Each donor gave ten milliliters of peripheral blood, collected into EDTA-treated Vacutainer tubes. PBMCs were isolated by Ficoll-Paque density-gradient centrifugation, with at least 6.5 million obtained per sample. Total RNA was extracted from PBMCs with Trizol reagent, with at least 5 micrograms obtained per sample. For every donor, an aliquot of PBMCs went through flow cytometry to measure the percentages of naive CD45RAhigh/CD27high T cells. The study at large found these results: Observed TCR beta diversity per million T cells fell roughly linearly with age, and a significant reduction was already apparent by age around 40. Since profiling was done on bulk unsorted PBMCs, naive and antigen-experienced compartments could not be conclusively compared. Compared with the aged group, the long-lived group had more naive CD4+ T cells, fewer expanded clones and increased TCR diversity, a pattern suggesting age selection. There was a strong correlation between observed TCR beta diversity and the percentage of naive T cells measured by flow cytometry. The CMV infection status of donors was not known, potentially confounding age-related changes in expanded clonotypes. Estimates of total diversity based on one million sequenced T cells were considered lower bounds and underestimates.

There are 15 amino acids in the CDR3, from cysteine to phenylalanine inclusive. The DNA shown is the 45-base CDR3, in frame from base 1. The germline V gene encodes CDR1 SGHTA and CDR2 FQGNSA. V lost 5 bases and J lost 3 bases; the stretch between them is 17 bases long. Library preparation was by 5' RACE. Sequencer: Illumina HiSeq 2500. A second about 7 to 12 cycle PCR used a sample-barcoded 5' primer and a J-beta primer mix. Each TCR beta cDNA molecule received a unique molecular identifier from a template-switch 5' adaptor carrying 12 random nucleotides. Each sample yielded at least 2.5 million CDR3-containing paired-end reads. All of the RNA was converted into first-strand cDNA using the Mint cDNA synthesis kit, with a TRBC-specific oligonucleotide serving as the primer. All cDNA was treated with uracil-DNA glycosylase and then went through a first 18-cycle PCR with the universal primers M1SS and BC2_uni_R. In the original analysis: For normalization, 1 million high-quality reads, each with a distinct molecular identifier, were randomly selected from each sample. Instead of being binned into consensus sequences, reads with shared molecular identifiers were discarded. MiTCR, run with a Q25 quality threshold and the strictest error-elimination algorithm, handled CDR3 identification, clonotype clustering and error correction. A nonparametric unseen species model with Euler transformation was used to estimate lower-bound total TCR beta diversity. The public reads were reprocessed in TCRdb via fastp at Q25 and MiXCR, keeping in-frame beta chains. A single entry per CDR3 protein holds the most common genes and DNA from its merged rows. These V and J calls originate from TCRdb's pipeline instead of the authors' own analysis. Here the sample has about 680,000 distinct CDR3 sequences; around 49% occur a single time. The ten largest clones add up to roughly 31% of the sample.

A remark on this clonotype: It lacks a known antigen. Base qualities are not recorded, but no much larger clone differs from it by a single base.

Material for sequencing was blood. The chain links TRBV7-2 with TRBJ2-7, with no reliable assignment of the D segment. The sequence derives from a woman aged 55-70 years in good health. The DNA sequence is given as TGTGCCAGCAGCCCGATGACGGACGGCTACTACGAGCAGTACTTC. This gives the protein CASSPMTDGYYEQYF.